These 21 T cell receptor beta chains share one sample of origin, sequenced in a study of T cell repertoires in cytomegalovirus infection. MiXCR, applied by TCRdb to the reads, yields one record per CDR3 protein. The sample shows around 750,000 distinct CDR3 sequences, less than 35% of them seen only once. The antigens for these receptors are not known. The input for sequencing was cultured CD8+ T cells from PBMCs, taken from culture after CMV antigen stimulation. The receptors were sampled from a human donor in good health (CMV status not recorded). Some clones in this sample may be carry-over from other donors' samples.

A word on this clonotype: Just one base apart from a much larger clone, this may be a read error. This sequence joins TRBV7-6 and TRBJ2-5; no firm D call. The length of the CDR3 is 15 residues. Germline CDR1 is SGHVS and CDR2 is FNYEAQ. The germline V and J ends were trimmed by 1 base and 4 bases, with 13 bases remaining between them. This CDR3 reads CASSLVYSPPETQYF. DNA for the CDR3: TGTGCCAGCAGCTTAGTTTACAGCCCCCCAGAGACCCAGTACTTC.

This chain connects TRBV14 to TRBJ1-5; possibly TRBD1 for D (6 bases). Germline values: CDR1 SGHDN, CDR2 FVKESK. The CDR3 loop spans 15 amino acids. Trimming removed 10 bases at V and 3 bases at J, with 19 bases between. Here the CDR3 DNA reads TGTGCCACCTACACTGAAACAGGGTACAATCAGCCCCAGCATTTT. Encoded protein: CATYTETGYNQPQHF.

This clonotype was observed a handful of times. The chain carries TRBV19 and TRBJ2-7; D gene uncertain. This CDR3 is built from 12 residues. The V gene lost 6 bases and the J gene lost 7 bases, with 13 bases spanning the gap. Germline lookup yields CDR1 LNHDA and CDR2 SQIVND (reference sequence). CDR3 coding DNA: TGTGCCAGTAGCGCCTTATTAGGGGAGCAGTACTTC. This encodes CASSALLGEQYF.

The chain combines TRBV10-3 with TRBJ2-1, with a tentative D call TRBD1 (5 bases). The CDR3 is 15 amino acids. The germline V and J ends were trimmed by 3 bases and 1 base, with 10 bases remaining between them. CDR1 ENHRY and CDR2 SYGVKD come from the germline V gene. Here the CDR3 DNA reads TGTGCCATCAGTGAAGACAGTGATTCCTACAATGAGCAGTTCTTC. Translation gives CAISEDSDSYNEQFF.

This chain uses TRBV7-9 with TRBJ1-6; D perhaps matches TRBD1 (5 bases). The germline gives CDR1 SEHNR, CDR2 FQNEAQ (reference sequence). V was trimmed by 11 bases and J by 9 bases, leaving 14 bases between them. The CDR3 is made up of 12 amino acids. CDR3 nucleotides: TGTGCCCTTCAGAGGGGAGTTTCACCCCTCCACTTT. This translates into CALQRGVSPLHF.

This clonotype has just a few counts. The chain has TRBV20-1 and TRBJ2-5; D possibly corresponds to TRBD2 (5 bases). This CDR3 is built from 16 residues. Trimming took off 0 bases at V and 0 bases at J, with 14 bases between the two ends. The V gene's germline CDR1 is DFQATT and CDR2 SNEGSKA (reference sequence). The CDR3 reads CSARDLSGKYQETQYF. DNA for the CDR3: TGCAGTGCTAGAGATCTCTCGGGGAAGTACCAAGAGACCCAGTACTTC.

The chain combines TRBV19 with TRBJ2-7, with D tentatively TRBD1 (6 bases). Trimming shortened V by 6 bases and J by 6 bases, and 18 bases separated the two germline ends. The CDR3 covers 14 residues. The germline CDR1 and CDR2 sequences are LNHDA and SQIVND (reference sequence). CDR3 sequence (DNA): TGTGCCAGTAGAGGGACAACCGTTCCGGGCGAGCAGTACTTC. The encoded protein is CASRGTTVPGEQYF.

At least ten counts were recorded for this clonotype. This chain connects TRBV12-3 or TRBV12-4 to TRBJ1-2; D gene uncertain. V lost 0 bases to trimming and J lost 0 bases, with 8 bases between them. CDR3 length equals 15 residues. CDR3 in DNA: TGTGCCAGCAGTTTAGCGCATGGGGCTAACTATGGCTACACCTTC. It specifies CASSLAHGANYGYTF.

This clonotype came up a few times. The gene calls are TRBV20-1 and TRBJ2-1; 7 nucleotides match TRBD1. This CDR3 has 14 amino acids. Germline V gene data show CDR1 as DFQATT and CDR2 as SNEGSKA (reference sequence). V lost 5 bases to trimming and J lost 3 bases; unmatched junction nucleotides: 7. The CDR3 sequence is CSAGERGLYNEQFF. The CDR3, as DNA: TGCAGTGCTGGGGAGAGGGGGCTCTACAATGAGCAGTTCTTC.

The chain carries TRBV4-3 and TRBJ1-2, with TRBD1 identical over 7 bases. The germline CDR1 and CDR2 sequences are LGHNA and YSLEER. The CDR3 loop spans 16 amino acids. J lost 8 bases, V lost 0 bases, and 12 bases had no gene match. The CDR3 nucleotides read TGCGCCAGCAGCCAAGATCCTAATGAGGGGGCGGAGGGCTACACCTTC. Residues: CASSQDPNEGAEGYTF.

This clonotype was recorded a few times. The chain employs TRBV7-2 and TRBJ1-2; D unresolved. CDR3 size: 13 residues. The V end was cut by 5 bases, the J end by 3 bases, with 10 bases between. Germline assignment: CDR1 SGHTA and CDR2 FQGNSA. The DNA of the CDR3 is TGTGCCAGCAGCCCCACGGGTTACTATGGCTACACCTTC. Residues: CASSPTGYYGYTF.

In DNA form, the CDR3 reads TGTGCCAGCAGTTTATCAAGGCGGGACAGGGTTTTAGGCTACACCTTC. Its protein product is CASSLSRRDRVLGYTF. The V call is TRBV27, the J call TRBJ1-2; TRBD1 agrees at 9 bases. The CDR3 covers 16 residues. After removal of 0 bases from V and 8 bases from J, the junction contained 10 bases not matched to a gene. Germline assignment: CDR1 MNHEY and CDR2 SMNVEV (reference sequence).

This clonotype has only a few counts. The gene calls are TRBV14 and TRBJ1-1; D is uncertain. The CDR3 is made up of 14 amino acids. CDR1 is SGHDN and CDR2 is FVKESK in the germline V gene. The V end was cut by 4 bases, the J end by 4 bases, with 13 bases between. As DNA, the CDR3 is TGTGCCAGCAGCCCAAGCGACCGTTTCACTGAAGCTTTCTTT. This codes for CASSPSDRFTEAFF. Combining the CDR3 with reference TRBV14 and TRBJ1-1 gives the whole variable domain EAGVTQFPSHSVIEKGQTVTLRCDPISGHDNLYWYRRVMGKEIKFLLHFVKESKQDESGMPNNRFLAERTGGTYSTLKVQPAELEDSGVYFCASSPSDRFTEAFFGQGTRLTVV.

The V and J genes are TRBV6-5 and TRBJ1-2; no firm D call. The germline gives CDR1 MNHEY, CDR2 SVGAGI. CDR3 length equals 15 residues. V dropped 0 bases and J dropped 9 bases, with 17 bases sitting between them. The CDR3 DNA follows: TGTGCCAGCAGTTACTCGGTGGCTTCGCGGCATAGCTACACCTTC. It yields the protein CASSYSVASRHSYTF.

This clonotype appeared many times. The rearrangement links TRBV11-1 to TRBJ2-1; a weak D match, TRBD1 (6 bases). The germline CDR1 and CDR2 sequences are SGHAT and FQDESV (reference sequence). CDR3 length: 15 amino acids. Between the trimmed V and J ends, which lost 5 bases and 1 base, there was a span of 12 bases. As DNA, the CDR3 is TGTGCCAGCAGCAAGGACAGCTATTCCTACAATGAGCAGTTCTTC. Translation gives CASSKDSYSYNEQFF.

For this clonotype: This may stem from a read error, because a much larger clone lies one nucleotide away. V gene TRBV7-8 combines with J gene TRBJ2-3; 9 bases fit TRBD1. The germline CDR1 and CDR2 sequences are SGHVS and FQNEAQ. The CDR3 covers 15 residues. The CDR3 DNA reads as TGTGTCAGCAGCCCAGAAGACAGGGGGACAGATACGCAGTATTTT. Translation gives CVSSPEDRGTDTQYF.

This clonotype appeared a few times. The chain links TRBV14 to TRBJ2-1, with D perhaps matching TRBD1 (6 bases). Germline CDR1 is SGHDN and CDR2 is FVKESK. V was shortened by 2 bases and J by 0 bases, with 8 bases between the two germline ends. The CDR3 runs to 15 residues. CDR3 nucleotide sequence: TGTGCCAGCAGCCAAAGGGGACACTCCTACAATGAGCAGTTCTTC. Translation: CASSQRGHSYNEQFF. The full variable domain, completed using reference TRBV14 and TRBJ2-1, is EAGVTQFPSHSVIEKGQTVTLRCDPISGHDNLYWYRRVMGKEIKFLLHFVKESKQDESGMPNNRFLAERTGGTYSTLKVQPAELEDSGVYFCASSQRGHSYNEQFFGPGTRLTVL.

This clonotype turned up a few times. The CDR3 region is CASSQERQGQYEQYF. The CDR3 DNA is TGCGCCAGCAGCCAAGAACGACAGGGCCAATACGAGCAGTACTTC. The V and J genes are TRBV4-1 and TRBJ2-7; 7 bases are a match to TRBD1. V lost 0 bases to trimming and J lost 4 bases; unmatched junction nucleotides: 6. This CDR3 spans 15 amino acids. Germline-derived CDR1 and CDR2 are MGHRA and YSYEKL.

V usage is TRBV28 and J usage is TRBJ1-1; D is perhaps TRBD1 (5 bases). The CDR3 length is 16 residues. V lost 7 bases to trimming and J lost 0 bases, with 18 bases between them. Germline assignment: CDR1 MDHEN and CDR2 SYDVKM. The CDR3 is CASTKAGGYMNTEAFF. In DNA form, the CDR3 reads TGTGCCAGCACCAAAGCCGGGGGGTACATGAACACTGAAGCTTTCTTT.

This clonotype was detected a few times. The J gene is TRBJ2-7, the V gene TRBV7-2; 10 bases agree with TRBD2. Germline CDR1 reads SGHTA; CDR2 reads FQGNSA. V dropped 6 bases and J dropped 2; count of bases not matched to a gene: 4. The CDR3 has 14 residues. Here the CDR3 DNA reads TGTGCCAGCAGGGGGACTAGCGAGACCTACGAGCAGTACTTC. Its protein is CASRGTSETYEQYF.

As concerns this clonotype: An end of the junction differs from the germline gene, which may be a read error. V gene TRBV3-1 combines with J gene TRBJ2-1; possibly TRBD2 for D (5 bases). CDR1 is LGHDT, CDR2 YNNKEL, per germline (reference sequence). The CDR3 contains 16 residues. Here the CDR3 DNA reads TGTGCCAGCAACCAAGATTTACCGGGATCCTACAATGAGCAGTTCTTC. Its translation is CASNQDLPGSYNEQFF.